This record concerns one T cell receptor (beta chain) sequence. The antigen is unknown. The sample comes from a study of OX40 agonist ivuxolimab in advanced cancers. Study information: Males comprised 82.7% of the group, whose mean age was approximately 60 years (range 23 to 79).

It was autoimmune disease history or systemic immunosuppression that excluded patients. This table comes from immunoSEQ multiplex PCR, and its TCRdb copy is limited to in-frame clones, with some not included. In the table there are about 66,000 clones, roughly 85% of which are singletons. General study findings and limits: Clonal expansion in partial responders at 0.1-3.0 mg/kg ranked among the lowest.

The CDR3 contains 13 residues. Between the trimmed V and J ends, which lost 6 bases and 5 bases, there was a span of 14 bases. Looked up from germline, CDR1 is LGHNA and CDR2 is YSLEER. This chain links TRBV4-3 with TRBJ2-7, with TRBD1 as a possible D gene (5 bases). The clonotype comes from an adult with an advanced solid tumor such as melanoma, head and neck, liver or kidney cancer. The material was CD4+ or CD8+ T cells sorted from blood, obtained in a trial of the OX40 agonist ivuxolimab. CDR3 protein: CASSPRVVDEQYF. CDR3 in DNA: TGCGCCAGCAGTCCCAGGGTAGTCGACGAGCAGTACTTC.